Listed here is a single T cell receptor (beta chain). Antigen unknown. The data originate from a study of vaccination and CD4 T cells after COVID-19. With the Oncomine TCR Beta short-read assay, DNA from cultured CD4+ T cells was sequenced. From the PCR reads, TCRdb called clonotypes with MiXCR, one entry per CDR3 protein. The repertoire consists of just over 15,000 distinct CDR3 sequences, with about 42% occurring once and the leading ten covering roughly 20%. The V gene's germline CDR1 is DFQATT and CDR2 SNEGSKA (reference sequence). This CDR3 contains 16 residues. Trimming at V came to 1 base and at J to 5 bases, leaving 11 bases not matched to a gene. Treatment in this sample: approximately nine-day PBMC culture with coronavirus spike peptide pools or control peptides (ViraFEST assay). Study outcomes and limitations: Nearly all convalescent vaccine-specific clones, 304 of 307, recognized only SARS-CoV-2 spike.

This chain links TRBV20-1 with TRBJ2-5, with 9 bases fitting TRBD2. The clonotype originates from a human donor with COVID-19. The sample comprised cultured CD4+ T cells from blood. Written as DNA, the CDR3 is TGCAGTGCTAGAGCGGTTGAGGGACTAGCACTGGAGACCCAGTACTTC. This encodes CSARAVEGLALETQYF.